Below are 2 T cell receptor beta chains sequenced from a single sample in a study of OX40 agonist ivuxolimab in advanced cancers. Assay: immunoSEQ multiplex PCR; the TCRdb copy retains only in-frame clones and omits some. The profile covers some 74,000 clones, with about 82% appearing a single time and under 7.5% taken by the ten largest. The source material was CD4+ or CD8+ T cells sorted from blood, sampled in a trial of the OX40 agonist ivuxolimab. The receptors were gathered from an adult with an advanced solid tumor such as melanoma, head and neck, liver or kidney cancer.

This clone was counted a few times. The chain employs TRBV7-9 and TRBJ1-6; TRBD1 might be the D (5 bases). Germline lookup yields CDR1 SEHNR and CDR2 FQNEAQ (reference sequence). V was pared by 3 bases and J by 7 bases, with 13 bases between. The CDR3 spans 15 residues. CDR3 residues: CASSLAGLLNSPLHF. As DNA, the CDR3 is TGTGCCAGCAGCTTGGCAGGGCTTCTCAATTCACCCCTCCACTTT.

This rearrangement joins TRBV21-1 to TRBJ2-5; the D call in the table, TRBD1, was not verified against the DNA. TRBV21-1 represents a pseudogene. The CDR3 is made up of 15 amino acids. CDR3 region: CASSKVRGPQETQYF. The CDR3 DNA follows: TGTGCCAGCAGCAAAGTTAGGGGGCCCCAAGAGACCCAGTACTTC.